This TCR beta chain was identified in a study of cytomegalovirus exposure and HLA in healthy donors. CDR1 and CDR2 from the germline V gene are SEHNR and FQNEAQ (reference sequence). CDR3 length: 13 residues. V lost 1 base and J lost 4, with 7 bases in between. The study ran its PCR with 60 Vbeta and 13 Jbeta primers. TCRdb keeps only in-frame clones here, not all; method: immunoSEQ multiplex PCR. Among about 190,000 clones, 78% were seen once, and the ten largest hold around 6%. This TCR was sampled from a woman under 40 in good health and CMV-seropositive. The sequenced material came from PBMCs. V is TRBV7-9 and J is TRBJ1-2; tentative D call: TRBD1 (6 bases). For the CDR3, the DNA is TGTGCCAGCAGCTTAGGCAGGGGCTATGGCTACACCTTC. Protein: CASSLGRGYGYTF.